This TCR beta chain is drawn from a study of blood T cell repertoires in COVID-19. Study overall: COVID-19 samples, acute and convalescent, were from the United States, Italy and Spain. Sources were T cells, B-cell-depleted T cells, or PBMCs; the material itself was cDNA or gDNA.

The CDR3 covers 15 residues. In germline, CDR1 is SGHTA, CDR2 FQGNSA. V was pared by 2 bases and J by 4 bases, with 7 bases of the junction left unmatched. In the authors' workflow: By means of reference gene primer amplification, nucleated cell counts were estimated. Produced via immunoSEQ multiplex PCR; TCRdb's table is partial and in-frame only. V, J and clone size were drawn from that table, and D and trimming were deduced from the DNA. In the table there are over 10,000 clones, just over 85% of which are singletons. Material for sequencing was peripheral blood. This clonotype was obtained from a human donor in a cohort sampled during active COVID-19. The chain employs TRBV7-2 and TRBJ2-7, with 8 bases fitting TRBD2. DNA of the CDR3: TGTGCCAGCAGCTTAATGGCAGCGGGAGATTACGAGCAGTACTTC. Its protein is CASSLMAAGDYEQYF.